The clone carrying this T cell receptor beta chain was observed a few times. The sample originates from a study of T cells in Graves' hyperthyroidism and ophthalmopathy. TCR beta CDR3 regions were amplified from RNA. Researchers ran a first-round RT-PCR on the TCR CDR3 using the HTBI primer set. One entry per CDR3 protein results from TCRdb running MiXCR on the multiplex PCR reads. Among over 350,000 distinct CDR3 sequences listed, approximately 18% were seen once. The V gene's germline CDR1 is SQVTM and CDR2 ANQGSEA. The CDR3 is 10 amino acids. Trimming stripped 3 bases from V and 9 bases from J, with 8 bases between.

The TCR originated in a man aged 18 to 29 with Graves' ophthalmopathy. The chain combines TRBV29-1 with TRBJ1-2; unclear D gene. Sequenced input: blood. CDR3 region: CSVDGGSYTF. In DNA form, the CDR3 reads TGCAGCGTTGACGGCGGGAGCTACACCTTC.